This entry describes one T cell receptor (beta chain). The repertoire was sequenced with immunoSEQ multiplex PCR; TCRdb's copy has only in-frame clones and lacks some. The table includes 250,000 to 300,000 clones, around 80% detected once. The data originate from a study of blood T cell repertoires in COVID-19. This CDR3 region has 13 residues. The junction had 5 bases not matched to a gene; V was cut back by 5 bases and J by 16 bases. The germline gives CDR1 LGHDT, CDR2 YNNKEL (reference sequence). The receptor was isolated from a man younger than 45 with acute COVID-19. The rearrangement uses TRBV3-1 (or the pseudogene TRBV3-2) and TRBJ2-1; TRBD2 matches 16 bases. Sequencing input: PBMCs or T cells enriched from blood (not recorded which). The CDR3 DNA is TGTGCCAGCAGCGGGACTAGCGGGGGGGCCTGTTTCTTC. It encodes CASSGTSGGACFF.